Following are 12 T cell receptor beta chains from one sample sequenced in a study of T cell repertoires in urothelial bladder cancer. Method: immunoSEQ multiplex PCR; TCRdb's copy keeps in-frame clones and lacks some. Of about 13,000 clones listed, around 64% are singletons. The sample taken for sequencing was tumor-infiltrating cells from bladder cancer. These receptors were obtained from a human donor with urothelial carcinoma.

The sample holds a few counts of this clone. The chain links TRBV7-6 to TRBJ1-1; 8 bases match TRBD1. Unmatched junction bases numbered 7, after V lost 6 bases and J lost 4 bases. Germline V lookup: CDR1 SGHVS, CDR2 FNYEAQ. The CDR3 spans 14 residues. CDR3 sequence (DNA): TGTGCCAGCAGTTTCGGACAGGGCGGCACTGAAGCTTTCTTT. This sequence encodes CASSFGQGGTEAFF.

V and J are TRBV14 and TRBJ2-5; possibly TRBD1 for D (5 bases). This CDR3 is built from 15 residues. Germline CDR1 and CDR2: SGHDN and FVKESK. Trimming removed 5 bases at V and 5 bases at J, with 18 bases between. CDR3 loop: CASSSPGQGRETQYF. CDR3 DNA: TGTGCCAGCAGCAGTCCGGGTCAGGGAAGGGAGACCCAGTACTTC.

This chain uses TRBV11-2 with TRBJ1-2; 11 bases fit TRBD1. There are 17 residues in the CDR3. Germline CDR1 SGHAT, CDR2 FQNNGV. The J segment lost 2 bases and the V segment lost 0 bases, leaving 5 bases of the junction unmatched. DNA for the CDR3: TGTGCCAGCAGCTTAGATTGGGGACAGGGGGTGAACTATGGCTACACCTTC. As protein: CASSLDWGQGVNYGYTF.

J is TRBJ1-3 and V is TRBV6-5, with TRBD1 matching over 9 bases. The ends lost 6 bases at V and 2 bases at J; junction bases unmatched: 5. The CDR3 is made up of 15 amino acids. Germline V gene sequence: CDR1 MNHEY, CDR2 SVGAGI. The CDR3 protein is CASSQRTGAGNTIYF. CDR3 nucleotides: TGTGCCAGCAGCCAGAGGACAGGGGCTGGAAACACCATATATTTT.

This clone was observed a few times. The chain joins TRBV5-1 to TRBJ1-5; TRBD1 aligns across 11 bases. CDR3 length: 15 amino acids. The germline CDR1 and CDR2 sequences are SGHRS and YFSETQ. The trim removed 4 bases at V and 2 bases at J, leaving 2 bases unmatched. CDR3 DNA sequence: TGCGCCAGCAGCCAGGGACAGGGGGGCAATCAGCCCCAGCATTTT. Its protein is CASSQGQGGNQPQHF. Looking up the rest from reference TRBV5-1 and TRBJ1-5 gives the full variable domain: KAGVTQTPRYLIKTRGQQVTLSCSPISGHRSVSWYQQTPGQGLQFLFEYFSETQRNKGNFPGRFSGRQFSNSRSEMNVSTLELGDSALYLCASSQGQGGNQPQHFGDGTRLSIL.

V and J are TRBV30 and TRBJ2-7, with a weak D call TRBD1 (5 bases). CDR3 length: 12 amino acids. CDR1 is GTSNPN, CDR2 SVGIG, per germline (reference sequence). V was clipped by 3 bases and J by 2 bases, with 8 bases between them. This CDR3 reads CAWSRVTYEQYF. The DNA for the CDR3 is TGTGCCTGGAGCAGGGTAACCTACGAGCAGTACTTC.

Within the sample, this clone is medium-sized (0.01 to 0.1%). The chain links TRBV2 to TRBJ2-3; perhaps TRBD1 as D (5 bases). Germline CDR1 reads SNHLY; CDR2 reads FYNNEI. The V end lost 0 bases, the J end lost 6 bases, and 10 bases lay between the germline ends. The CDR3 covers 14 residues. CDR3 sequence: CASSEAGRVDTQYF. DNA for the CDR3: TGTGCCAGCAGTGAAGCAGGCAGGGTGGATACGCAGTATTTT.

The chain recombines TRBV2 with TRBJ2-3; D is ambiguous. V was shortened by 3 bases and J by 0 bases, with 10 bases between the two germline ends. CDR3 length: 15 residues. CDR1 SNHLY and CDR2 FYNNEI come from the germline V gene. The CDR3 region is CASSDYGPSTDTQYF. For the CDR3, the DNA is TGTGCCAGCAGTGATTATGGTCCTAGCACAGATACGCAGTATTTT.

This clone was recorded a few times. The V gene is TRBV10-3, the J gene TRBJ2-3, with 9 nucleotides matching TRBD2. Germline V gene sequence: CDR1 ENHRY, CDR2 SYGVKD. The trim removed 4 bases at V and 2 bases at J, leaving 19 bases unmatched. The CDR3 extends over 20 amino acids. The CDR3 is CAISASGMGSRGGYTDTQYF. CDR3 bases: TGTGCCATCAGTGCCTCCGGGATGGGTTCGCGGGGGGGTTACACAGATACGCAGTATTTT.

This rearrangement joins TRBV5-1 to TRBJ2-7, with 14 positions matching TRBD2. CDR3 length: 14 residues. J gave up 2 bases and V 7 bases, and 2 bases lay outside the gene matches. Germline V gene sequence: CDR1 SGHRS, CDR2 YFSETQ. In DNA, the CDR3 is TGCGCCAGCTGGGGACTAGCGGGGGCCTACGAGCAGTACGTC. This gives the protein CASWGLAGAYEQYV.

This clone came up a few times. In DNA, the CDR3 is TGCAGCGTTGAGCTACTGGGTGGGGCTAACTATGGCTACACCTTC. It yields the protein CSVELLGGANYGYTF. The chain is built from TRBV29-1 and TRBJ1-2; D remains unclear. Germline V gene lookup returns CDR1 SQVTM and CDR2 ANQGSEA. CDR3 length: 15 residues. V lost 3 bases, J lost 0 bases, and 14 bases lay in between.

The chain carries TRBV7-2 and TRBJ1-3; the D is unclear. This CDR3 has 15 amino acids. Deletions cut 1 base from V and 0 bases from J, with 7 bases between. From germline, CDR1 is SGHTA and CDR2 FQGNSA. The CDR3 here is CASSLDRSSGNTIYF. The CDR3 DNA is TGTGCCAGCAGCTTAGATCGGAGCTCTGGAAACACCATATATTTT.